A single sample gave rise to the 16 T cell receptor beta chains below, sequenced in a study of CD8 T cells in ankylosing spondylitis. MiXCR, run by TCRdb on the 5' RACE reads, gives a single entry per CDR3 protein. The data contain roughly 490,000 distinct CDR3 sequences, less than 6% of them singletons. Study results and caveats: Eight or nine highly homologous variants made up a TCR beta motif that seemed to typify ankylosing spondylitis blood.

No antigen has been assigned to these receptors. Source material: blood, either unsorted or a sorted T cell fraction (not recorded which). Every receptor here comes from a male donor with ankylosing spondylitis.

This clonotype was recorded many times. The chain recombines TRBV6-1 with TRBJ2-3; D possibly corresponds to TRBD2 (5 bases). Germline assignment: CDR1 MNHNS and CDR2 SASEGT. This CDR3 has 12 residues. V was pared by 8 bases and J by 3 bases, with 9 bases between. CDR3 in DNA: TGTGCCAGCGGGCTAGCAACAGATACGCAGTATTTT. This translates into CASGLATDTQYF.

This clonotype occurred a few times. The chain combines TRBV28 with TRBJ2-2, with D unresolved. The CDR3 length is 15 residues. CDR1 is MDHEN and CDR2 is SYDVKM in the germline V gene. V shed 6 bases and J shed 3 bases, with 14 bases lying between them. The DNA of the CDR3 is TGTGCCAGCAGGGACCCCAGTGGGCACACCGGGGAGCTGTTTTTT. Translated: CASRDPSGHTGELFF.

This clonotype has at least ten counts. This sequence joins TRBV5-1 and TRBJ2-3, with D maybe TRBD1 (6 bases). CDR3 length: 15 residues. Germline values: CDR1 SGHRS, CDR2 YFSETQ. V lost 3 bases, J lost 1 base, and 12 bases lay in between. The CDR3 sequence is CASSSRDTRTDTQYF. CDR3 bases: TGCGCCAGCAGCTCCCGGGACACCCGCACAGATACGCAGTATTTT.

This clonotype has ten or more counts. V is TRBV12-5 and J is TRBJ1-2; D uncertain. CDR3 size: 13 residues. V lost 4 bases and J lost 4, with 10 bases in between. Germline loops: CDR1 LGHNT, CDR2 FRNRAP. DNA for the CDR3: TGTGCTAGTGGTTGGGGAGGCTCCTATGGCTACACCTTC. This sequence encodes CASGWGGSYGYTF.

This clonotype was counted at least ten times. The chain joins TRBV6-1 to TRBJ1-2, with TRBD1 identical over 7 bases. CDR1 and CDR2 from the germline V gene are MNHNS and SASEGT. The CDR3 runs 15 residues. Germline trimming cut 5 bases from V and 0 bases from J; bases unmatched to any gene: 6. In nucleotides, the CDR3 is TGTGCCAGCAGTCCGCGGACAGGAACTAACTATGGCTACACCTTC. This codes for CASSPRTGTNYGYTF.

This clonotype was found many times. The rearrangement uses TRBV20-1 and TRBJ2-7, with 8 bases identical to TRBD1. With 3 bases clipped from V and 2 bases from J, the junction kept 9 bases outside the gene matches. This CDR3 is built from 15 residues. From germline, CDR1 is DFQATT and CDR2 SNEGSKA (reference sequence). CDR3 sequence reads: CSASRGQDLTYEQYF. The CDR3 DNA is TGCAGTGCTAGTAGGGGACAGGACCTAACCTACGAGCAGTACTTC.

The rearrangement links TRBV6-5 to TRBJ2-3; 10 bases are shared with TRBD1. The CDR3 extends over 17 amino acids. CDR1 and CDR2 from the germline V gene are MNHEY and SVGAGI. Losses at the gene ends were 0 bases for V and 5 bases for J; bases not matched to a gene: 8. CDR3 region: CASSYSTSWTGGDTQYF. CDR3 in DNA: TGTGCCAGCAGTTACTCGACTTCCTGGACAGGGGGAGATACGCAGTATTTT.

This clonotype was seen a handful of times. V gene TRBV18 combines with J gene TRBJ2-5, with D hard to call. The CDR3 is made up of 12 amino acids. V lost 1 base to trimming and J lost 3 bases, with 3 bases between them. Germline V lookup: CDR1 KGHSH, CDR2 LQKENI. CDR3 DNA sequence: TGTGCCAGCTCACCACAAAAAGAGACCCAGTACTTC. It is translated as CASSPQKETQYF.

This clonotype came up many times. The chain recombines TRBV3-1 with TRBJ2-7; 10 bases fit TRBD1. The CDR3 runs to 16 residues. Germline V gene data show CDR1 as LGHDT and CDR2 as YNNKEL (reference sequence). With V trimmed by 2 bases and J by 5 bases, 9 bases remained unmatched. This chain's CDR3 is CASSQWGRDRGHEQYF. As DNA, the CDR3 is TGTGCCAGCAGCCAATGGGGCAGGGACAGGGGCCACGAGCAGTACTTC.

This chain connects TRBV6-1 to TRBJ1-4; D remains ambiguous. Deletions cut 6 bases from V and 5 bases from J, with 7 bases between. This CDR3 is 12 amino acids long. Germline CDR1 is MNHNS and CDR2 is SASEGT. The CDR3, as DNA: TGTGCCAGCAGGTTGGGAAATGAAAAACTGTTTTTT. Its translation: CASRLGNEKLFF.

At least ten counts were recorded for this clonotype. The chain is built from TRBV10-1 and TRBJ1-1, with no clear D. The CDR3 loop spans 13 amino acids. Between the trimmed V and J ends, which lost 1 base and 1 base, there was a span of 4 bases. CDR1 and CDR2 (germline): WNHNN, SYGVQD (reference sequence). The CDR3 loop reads CASSELQNTEAFF. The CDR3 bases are TGCGCCAGCAGTGAGTTACAGAACACTGAAGCTTTCTTT.

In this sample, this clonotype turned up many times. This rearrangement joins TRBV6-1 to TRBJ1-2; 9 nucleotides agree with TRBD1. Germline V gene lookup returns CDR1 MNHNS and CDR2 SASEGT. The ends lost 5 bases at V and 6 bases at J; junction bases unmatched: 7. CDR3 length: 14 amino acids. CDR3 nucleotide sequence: TGTGCCAGCAGTCCCGGACAGGGGACGAATGGCTACACCTTC. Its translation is CASSPGQGTNGYTF.

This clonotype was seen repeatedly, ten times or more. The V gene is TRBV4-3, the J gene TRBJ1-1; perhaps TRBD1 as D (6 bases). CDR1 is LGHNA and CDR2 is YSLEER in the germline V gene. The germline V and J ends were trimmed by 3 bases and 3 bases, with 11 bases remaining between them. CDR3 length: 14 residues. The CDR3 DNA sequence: TGCGCCAGCAGCCAGGGGGACACCGACACTGAAGCTTTCTTT. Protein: CASSQGDTDTEAFF.

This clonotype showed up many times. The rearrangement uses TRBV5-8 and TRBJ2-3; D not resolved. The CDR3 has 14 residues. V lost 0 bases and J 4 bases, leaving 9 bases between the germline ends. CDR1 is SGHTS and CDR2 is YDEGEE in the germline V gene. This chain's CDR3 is CASSLVGLADTQYF. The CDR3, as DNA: TGTGCCAGCAGCTTGGTTGGATTGGCAGATACGCAGTATTTT.

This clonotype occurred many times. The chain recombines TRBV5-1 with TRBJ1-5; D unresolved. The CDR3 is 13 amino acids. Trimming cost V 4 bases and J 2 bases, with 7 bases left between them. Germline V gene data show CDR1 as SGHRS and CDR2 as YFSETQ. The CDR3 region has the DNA TGCGCCAGCAGCGCCGACGGCAATCAGCCCCAGCATTTT. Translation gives CASSADGNQPQHF.

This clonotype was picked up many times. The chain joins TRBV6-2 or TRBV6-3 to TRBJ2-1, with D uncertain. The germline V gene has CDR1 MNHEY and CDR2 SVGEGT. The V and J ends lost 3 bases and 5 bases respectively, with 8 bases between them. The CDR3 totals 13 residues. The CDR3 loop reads CASSYYVNNEQFF. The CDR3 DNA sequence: TGTGCCAGCAGTTATTATGTGAACAATGAGCAGTTCTTC.